This TCR beta chain was recovered during a study of control samples from healthy donors and cancer patients. The method was immunoSEQ multiplex PCR; TCRdb's version includes in-frame clones alone and lacks a portion of them. The sample consists of around 30,000 clones, about 88% of them appearing once. This CDR3 spans 16 amino acids. Germline CDR1 KGHSH, CDR2 LQKENI. Losses at the gene ends were 0 bases for V and 4 bases for J; bases not matched to a gene: 3. The clonotype originates from a woman between 35 and 50 years old with lung cancer. The sequencing input was PBMCs. The chain employs TRBV18 and TRBJ2-2; 9 bases match TRBD2. The CDR3 region has the DNA TGTGCCAGCTCACCACCCGGCGGGGGGGCCACCGGGGAGCTGTTTTTT. Residues: CASSPPGGGATGELFF.